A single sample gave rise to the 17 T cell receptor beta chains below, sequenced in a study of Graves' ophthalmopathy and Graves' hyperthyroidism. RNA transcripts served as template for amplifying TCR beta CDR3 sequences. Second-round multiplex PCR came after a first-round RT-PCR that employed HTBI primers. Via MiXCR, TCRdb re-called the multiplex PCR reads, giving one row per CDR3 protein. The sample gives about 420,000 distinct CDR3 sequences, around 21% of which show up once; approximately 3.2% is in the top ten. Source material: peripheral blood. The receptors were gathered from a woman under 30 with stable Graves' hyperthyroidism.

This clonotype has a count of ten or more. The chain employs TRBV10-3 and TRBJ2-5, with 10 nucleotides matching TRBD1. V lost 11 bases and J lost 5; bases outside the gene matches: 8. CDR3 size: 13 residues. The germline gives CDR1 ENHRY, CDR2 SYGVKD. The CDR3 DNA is TGTGCCGCTCGAGACAGGGGGCTGGAGACCCAGTACTTC. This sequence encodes CAARDRGLETQYF.

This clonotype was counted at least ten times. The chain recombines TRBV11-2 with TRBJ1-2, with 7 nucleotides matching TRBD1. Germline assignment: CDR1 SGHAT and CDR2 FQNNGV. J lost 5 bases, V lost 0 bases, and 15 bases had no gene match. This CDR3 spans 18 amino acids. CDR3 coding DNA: TGTGCCAGCAGCTTAGACCCGGGACAGCCACCCGGAGGTTATGGCTACACCTTC. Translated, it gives CASSLDPGQPPGGYGYTF.

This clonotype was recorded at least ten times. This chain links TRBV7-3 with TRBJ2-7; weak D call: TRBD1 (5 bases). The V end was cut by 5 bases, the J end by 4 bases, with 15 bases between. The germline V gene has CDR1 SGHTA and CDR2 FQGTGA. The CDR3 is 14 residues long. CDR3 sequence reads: CASSPGRGPYEQYF. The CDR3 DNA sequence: TGTGCCAGCAGCCCTGGAAGGGGCCCTTACGAGCAGTACTTC.

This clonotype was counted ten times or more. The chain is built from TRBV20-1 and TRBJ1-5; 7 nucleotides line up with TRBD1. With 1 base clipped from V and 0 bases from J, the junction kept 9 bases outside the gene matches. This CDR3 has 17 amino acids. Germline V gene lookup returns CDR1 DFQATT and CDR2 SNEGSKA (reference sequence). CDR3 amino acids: CSARAERDSYSNQPQHF. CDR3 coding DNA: TGCAGTGCTAGAGCCGAAAGGGACAGTTATAGCAATCAGCCCCAGCATTTT.

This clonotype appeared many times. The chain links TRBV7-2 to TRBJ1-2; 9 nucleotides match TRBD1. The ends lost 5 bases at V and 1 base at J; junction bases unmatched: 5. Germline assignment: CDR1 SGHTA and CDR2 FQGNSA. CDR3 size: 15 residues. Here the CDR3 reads CASSPRQGGNYGYTF. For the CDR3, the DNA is TGTGCCAGCAGCCCCAGACAGGGGGGTAACTATGGCTACACCTTC.

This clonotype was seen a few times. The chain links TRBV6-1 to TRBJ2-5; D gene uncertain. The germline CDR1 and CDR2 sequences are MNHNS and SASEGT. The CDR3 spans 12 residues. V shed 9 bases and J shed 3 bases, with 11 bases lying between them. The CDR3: CASGFRKETQYF. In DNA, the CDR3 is TGTGCCAGTGGTTTCAGGAAAGAGACCCAGTACTTC.

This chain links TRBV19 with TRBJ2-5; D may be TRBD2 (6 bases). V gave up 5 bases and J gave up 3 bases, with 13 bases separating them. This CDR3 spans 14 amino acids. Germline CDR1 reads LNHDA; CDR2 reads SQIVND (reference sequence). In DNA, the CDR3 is TGTGCCAGTAGTGCCGGTGTAGCGGAAGAGACCCAGTACTTC. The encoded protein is CASSAGVAEETQYF.

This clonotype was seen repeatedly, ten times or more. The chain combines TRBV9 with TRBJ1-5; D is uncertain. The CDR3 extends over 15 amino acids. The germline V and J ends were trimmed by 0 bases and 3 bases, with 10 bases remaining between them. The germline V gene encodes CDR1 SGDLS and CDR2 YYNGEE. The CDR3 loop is CASSVGGATNQPQHF. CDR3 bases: TGTGCCAGCAGCGTAGGTGGAGCTACCAATCAGCCCCAGCATTTT. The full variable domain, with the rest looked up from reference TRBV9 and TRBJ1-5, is DSGVTQTPKHLITATGQRVTLRCSPRSGDLSVYWYQQSLDQGLQFLIQYYNGEERAKGNILERFSAQQFPDLHSELNLSSLELGDSALYFCASSVGGATNQPQHFGDGTRLSIL.

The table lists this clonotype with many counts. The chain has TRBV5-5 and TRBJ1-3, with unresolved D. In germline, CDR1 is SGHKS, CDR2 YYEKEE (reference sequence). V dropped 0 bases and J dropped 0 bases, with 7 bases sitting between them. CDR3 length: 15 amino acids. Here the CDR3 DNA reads TGTGCCAGCAGCTTGGACGGAGGCTCTGGAAACACCATATATTTT. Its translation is CASSLDGGSGNTIYF.

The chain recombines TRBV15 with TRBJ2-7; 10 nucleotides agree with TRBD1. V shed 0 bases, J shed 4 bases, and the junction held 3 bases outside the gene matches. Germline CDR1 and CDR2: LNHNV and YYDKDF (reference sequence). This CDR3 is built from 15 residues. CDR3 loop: CATSREGGQGYEQYF. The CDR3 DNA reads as TGTGCCACCAGCAGAGAGGGGGGACAGGGGTACGAGCAGTACTTC.

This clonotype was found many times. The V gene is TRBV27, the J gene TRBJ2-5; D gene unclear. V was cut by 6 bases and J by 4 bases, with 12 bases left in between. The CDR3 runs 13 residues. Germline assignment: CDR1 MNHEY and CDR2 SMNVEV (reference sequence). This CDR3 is CASSPTRRETQYF. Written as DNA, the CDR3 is TGTGCCAGCAGCCCGACACGCCGAGAGACCCAGTACTTC.

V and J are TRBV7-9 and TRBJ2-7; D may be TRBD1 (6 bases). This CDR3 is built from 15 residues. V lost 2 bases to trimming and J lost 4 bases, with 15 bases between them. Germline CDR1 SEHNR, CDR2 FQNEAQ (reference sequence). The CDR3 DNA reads TGTGCCAGCAGCTTACTGGATCAGGGACAATACGAGCAGTACTTC. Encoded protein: CASSLLDQGQYEQYF.

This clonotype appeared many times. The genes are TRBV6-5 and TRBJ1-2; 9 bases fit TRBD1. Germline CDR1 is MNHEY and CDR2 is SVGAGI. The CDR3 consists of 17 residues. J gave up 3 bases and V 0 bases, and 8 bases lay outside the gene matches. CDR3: CASSYSPRTGDYYGYTF. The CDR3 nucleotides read TGTGCCAGCAGTTACTCGCCACGGACAGGGGATTACTATGGCTACACCTTC.

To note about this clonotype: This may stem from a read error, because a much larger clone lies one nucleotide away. The DNA for the CDR3 is TGTGCCATCAGTGAGTTTAAGACAGTGTCAGCCAGCGATCAGCCCCAGCATTTT. Amino acids: CAISEFKTVSASDQPQHF. This chain uses TRBV10-3 with TRBJ1-5; TRBD1 is a possible D gene (5 bases). The CDR3 totals 18 residues. The germline CDR1 and CDR2 sequences are ENHRY and SYGVKD. The V and J ends lost 1 base and 5 bases respectively, with 21 bases between them.

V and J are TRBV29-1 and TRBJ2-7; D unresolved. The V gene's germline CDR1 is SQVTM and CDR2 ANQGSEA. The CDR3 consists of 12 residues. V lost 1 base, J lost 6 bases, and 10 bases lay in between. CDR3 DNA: TGCAGCGTTGAAGTGACTCCAGGCGAGCAGTACTTC. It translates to CSVEVTPGEQYF.

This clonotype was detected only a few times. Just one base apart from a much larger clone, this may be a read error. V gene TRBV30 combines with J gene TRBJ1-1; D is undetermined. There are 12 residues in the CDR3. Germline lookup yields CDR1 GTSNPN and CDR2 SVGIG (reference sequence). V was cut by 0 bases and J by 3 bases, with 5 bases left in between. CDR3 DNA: TGTGCCTGGAGTGTGTTGTACACTGAAGCTTTCTTT. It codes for CAWSVLYTEAFF.

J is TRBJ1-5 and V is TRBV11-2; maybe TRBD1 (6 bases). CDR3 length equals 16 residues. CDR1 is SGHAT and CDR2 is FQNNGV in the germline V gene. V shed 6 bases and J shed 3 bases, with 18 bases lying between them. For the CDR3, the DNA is TGTGCCAGCAGTAACCCCGCCAGGGGCTACAATCAGCCCCAGCATTTT. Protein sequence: CASSNPARGYNQPQHF.